This T cell receptor beta chain originates from a study of PD-L1 blockade in urothelial cancer. Study information: Most patients, about 85% of the roughly 30, were males with bladder-origin cancer.

With regard to this clone: Antigen: not known.

Study conclusions and caveats: A pretreatment blood TCR clonality that fell below the median predicted better progression-free and overall survival. Expansion of tumor-associated blood clones at 3 weeks was greater in durable-benefit patients.

The method was immunoSEQ multiplex PCR; TCRdb's version includes in-frame clones alone and lacks a portion of them. Of some 84,000 clones in the sample, about 80% are singletons; the top ten hold approximately 9.5%. Germline values: CDR1 SGHTA, CDR2 FQGNSA. The CDR3 length is 16 residues. J lost 1 base, V lost 6 bases, and 7 bases had no gene match. This receptor was obtained from a man in his 70s with urothelial cancer. The chain couples TRBV7-2 to TRBJ2-5; 11 bases fit TRBD2. Sequencing used PBMCs, obtained around atezolizumab (anti-PD-L1) treatment. The CDR3, as DNA: TGTGCCAGCAGTCAAGTTAGCGGGAGGGCCCAAGAGACCCAGTACTTC. Protein: CASSQVSGRAQETQYF.